These 18 T cell receptor beta chains were sequenced from one sample in a study of cytomegalovirus exposure and HLA in healthy donors. The PCR ran on 60 Vbeta and 13 Jbeta primers. This table comes from immunoSEQ multiplex PCR, and its TCRdb copy is limited to in-frame clones, with some not included. The sample shows about 130,000 clones, about 85% of them seen only once. The sequenced sample consisted of PBMCs. All receptors come from a boy younger than 18 in good health and CMV-seronegative.

V usage is TRBV6-1 and J usage is TRBJ2-1; the match to TRBD1 covers 7 bases. V shed 6 bases, J shed 8 bases, and the junction held 4 bases outside the gene matches. Germline-derived CDR1 and CDR2 are MNHNS and SASEGT. This CDR3 contains 12 residues. DNA of the CDR3: TGTGCCAGCAGCGCCGGGACAGATGAGCAGTTCTTC. The encoded protein is CASSAGTDEQFF.

The chain combines TRBV4-1 with TRBJ2-5; no firm D call. Trimming left V 0 bases short and J 4 bases short, with 9 bases between. CDR1 and CDR2 (germline): MGHRA, YSYEKL. The CDR3 loop spans 14 amino acids. This CDR3 reads CASSQDQVGETQYF. The CDR3 DNA reads TGCGCCAGCAGCCAAGATCAGGTCGGAGAGACCCAGTACTTC.

This chain connects TRBV6-6 to TRBJ2-5; 8 nucleotides align to TRBD2. Germline V gene lookup returns CDR1 MNHNY and CDR2 SVGAGI (reference sequence). V trimming: 6 bases; J trimming: 1 base; junction bases outside the gene matches: 4. This CDR3 is built from 14 residues. The CDR3 sequence is CASRARGGQETQYF. CDR3 nucleotide sequence: TGTGCCAGCAGAGCACGGGGGGGCCAAGAGACCCAGTACTTC.

This clone has more than one count but fewer than ten. The chain has TRBV10-2 and TRBJ2-2, with 8 positions matching TRBD2. Trimming cost V 6 bases and J 4 bases; bases outside gene matches: 4. Germline lookup yields CDR1 WSHSY and CDR2 SAAADI. The CDR3 runs to 14 residues. The CDR3 region has the DNA TGCGCCAGCAGCGGGAGGGCGGTCACCGGGGAGCTGTTTTTT. Translated, it gives CASSGRAVTGELFF.

The chain recombines TRBV5-1 with TRBJ2-1; TRBD1 aligns across 8 bases. Looked up from germline, CDR1 is SGHRS and CDR2 is YFSETQ. Trimming at V came to 1 base and at J to 6 bases, leaving 9 bases not matched to a gene. This CDR3 is built from 16 residues. As DNA, the CDR3 is TGCGCCAGCAGCTTGCAGGGCAGGGGGCAGGGCAATGAGCAGTTCTTC. Its translation: CASSLQGRGQGNEQFF.

The J gene is TRBJ2-7, the V gene TRBV5-6; TRBD1 matches 9 bases. Germline CDR1 is SGHDT and CDR2 is YYEEEE. Unmatched junction bases numbered 6, after V lost 1 base and J lost 1 base. The CDR3 length is 16 residues. In DNA form, the CDR3 reads TGTGCCAGCAGCTTGAATAGGGGACAGGGTTCCTACGAGCAGTACTTC. It yields the protein CASSLNRGQGSYEQYF.

The V and J genes are TRBV5-6 and TRBJ1-1, with a weak D call TRBD1 (6 bases). The ends were cut back, 4 bases at V and 4 bases at J, with 14 bases in the middle. Germline CDR1 and CDR2: SGHDT and YYEEEE. This CDR3 is 14 amino acids long. CDR3 protein: CASSLNRVVTEAFF. The CDR3 nucleotides read TGTGCCAGCAGCCTTAACAGGGTTGTCACTGAAGCTTTCTTT.

V and J are TRBV5-4 and TRBJ2-3; 7 nucleotides line up with TRBD2. This CDR3 spans 15 amino acids. With 1 base clipped from V and 5 bases from J, the junction kept 7 bases outside the gene matches. CDR1 is SGHNT and CDR2 is YYREEE in the germline V gene (reference sequence). This chain's CDR3 is CASSLSAGEGDTQYF. The CDR3, as DNA: TGTGCCAGCAGCTTGTCCGCGGGAGAGGGAGATACGCAGTATTTT.

V is TRBV19 and J is TRBJ2-5, with D perhaps matching TRBD1 (5 bases). There are 15 residues in the CDR3. V lost 3 bases to trimming and J lost 4 bases, with 15 bases between them. Looked up from germline, CDR1 is LNHDA and CDR2 is SQIVND (reference sequence). CDR3 residues: CASSIRTPIAETQYF. The CDR3 DNA sequence: TGTGCCAGTAGTATCCGGACACCAATAGCAGAGACCCAGTACTTC. Filled out from reference TRBV19 and TRBJ2-5, the complete variable domain reads DGGITQSPKYLFRKEGQNVTLSCEQNLNHDAMYWYRQDPGQGLRLIYYSQIVNDFQKGDIAEGYSVSREKKESFPLTVTSAQKNPTAFYLCASSIRTPIAETQYFGPGTRLLVL.

This chain uses TRBV2 with TRBJ2-7, with 8 positions matching TRBD1. There are 14 residues in the CDR3. V lost 6 bases to trimming and J lost 2 bases; unmatched junction nucleotides: 6. Germline V gives CDR1 SNHLY, CDR2 FYNNEI. The CDR3 loop reads CASSTTGAAYEQYF. In DNA, the CDR3 is TGTGCCAGCAGCACGACAGGGGCGGCCTACGAGCAGTACTTC.

The gene calls are TRBV7-9 and TRBJ2-2; a possible D gene is TRBD1 (5 bases). Germline CDR1 reads SEHNR; CDR2 reads FQNEAQ (reference sequence). The V and J ends lost 5 bases and 1 base respectively, with 11 bases between them. The CDR3 runs 15 residues. CDR3 DNA: TGTGCCAGCAGCCAGCCCGACAGGAACACCGGGGAGCTGTTTTTT. Residues: CASSQPDRNTGELFF.

The chain joins TRBV27 to TRBJ2-7; TRBD2 might be the D (7 bases). Germline V gene data show CDR1 as MNHEY and CDR2 as SMNVEV (reference sequence). Trimming took off 5 bases at V and 4 bases at J, with 18 bases between the two ends. CDR3 length equals 15 residues. The CDR3 loop reads CASSPGQGGGYEQYF. CDR3 nucleotide sequence: TGTGCCAGCAGTCCTGGACAAGGGGGGGGTTACGAGCAGTACTTC.

The V and J genes are TRBV19 and TRBJ1-5; D uncertain. This CDR3 has 17 amino acids. Trimming stripped 0 bases from V and 3 bases from J, with 15 bases between. CDR1 and CDR2 (germline): LNHDA, SQIVND (reference sequence). Here the CDR3 DNA reads TGTGCCAGTAGTATAGATCGGGAGTCGGGATTCAATCAGCCCCAGCATTTT. It specifies CASSIDRESGFNQPQHF.

The chain is built from TRBV20-1 and TRBJ2-7, with D maybe TRBD1 (5 bases). Trimming left V 3 bases short and J 3 bases short, with 6 bases between. This CDR3 has 11 amino acids. The V gene's germline CDR1 is DFQATT and CDR2 SNEGSKA (reference sequence). The CDR3 sequence is CSASTGYEQYF. In DNA form, the CDR3 reads TGCAGTGCTAGCACAGGCTACGAGCAGTACTTC.

This chain joins TRBV9 and TRBJ2-1; 7 bases match TRBD2. Per germline, CDR1 SGDLS and CDR2 YYNGEE. The CDR3 covers 16 residues. V dropped 3 bases and J dropped 8; count of bases not matched to a gene: 14. The CDR3 is CASSAPGVAGRDEQFF. CDR3 nucleotide sequence: TGTGCCAGCAGCGCCCCCGGCGTAGCGGGTAGGGATGAGCAGTTCTTC.

The J gene is TRBJ2-6, the V gene TRBV11-2; tentatively, D is TRBD2 (5 bases). Germline V gives CDR1 SGHAT, CDR2 FQNNGV. This CDR3 region has 17 residues. V was clipped by 1 base and J by 0 bases, with 10 bases between them. CDR3 sequence: CASSLGIRDSGANVLTF. CDR3 DNA sequence: TGTGCCAGCAGCTTAGGGATCCGGGACTCTGGGGCCAACGTCCTGACTTTC.

The rearrangement links TRBV2 to TRBJ1-2; maybe TRBD1 (6 bases). Germline V CDR1 and CDR2: SNHLY, FYNNEI. V was trimmed by 7 bases and J by 4 bases, leaving 16 bases between them. This CDR3 is built from 14 residues. As DNA, the CDR3 is TGTGCCAGCAACAGAGACAGGACTTTCTATGGCTACACCTTC. It encodes CASNRDRTFYGYTF.

V is TRBV14 and J is TRBJ1-4; D is unclear. The CDR3 extends over 16 amino acids. Trimming took 5 bases from V and 0 from J, leaving 13 bases between them. Germline values: CDR1 SGHDN, CDR2 FVKESK. CDR3 in amino acids: CASSFLNIATNEKLFF. The CDR3 DNA is TGTGCCAGCAGCTTTCTCAACATCGCAACTAATGAAAAACTGTTTTTT. The full variable domain, its missing parts supplied by reference TRBV14 and TRBJ1-4, is EAGVTQFPSHSVIEKGQTVTLRCDPISGHDNLYWYRRVMGKEIKFLLHFVKESKQDESGMPNNRFLAERTGGTYSTLKVQPAELEDSGVYFCASSFLNIATNEKLFFGSGTQLSVL.